The 22 T cell receptor beta chains in this list originate from one sample, sequenced in a study of cytotoxic CD8 clonotypes in ibrutinib-treated CLL. Generated by immunoSEQ multiplex PCR, the TCRdb table keeps only in-frame clones and is missing some. This sample has around 200,000 clones, with just over 70% found just once. The specimen comprised PBMCs, sampled after 12 months of ibrutinib treatment. These receptors were obtained from a human donor with chronic lymphocytic leukemia.

Details on this clone: An end of the junction does not agree with germline; a read error may underlie this. The J gene is TRBJ2-1, the V gene TRBV7-7; 9 bases line up with TRBD2. There are 16 residues in the CDR3. Per the germline V gene, CDR1 is SSHAT and CDR2 is FNYEAQ (reference sequence). CDR3 sequence: CASSKSGTSPLNEQFF. The DNA of the CDR3 is TGTGCTAGCAGCAAATCCGGGACTAGCCCTCTCAATGAGCAGTTCTTC.

The V gene is TRBV21-1, the J gene TRBJ1-2; the table's D call, TRBD1, has no DNA check behind it. TRBV21-1 is a documented pseudogene. The CDR3 runs to 18 residues. CDR3 DNA: TGTGCCAGCAGCAAAGATGAGTTCGGGGACACTCCTAACTATGGCTACACCTTC. This codes for CASSKDEFGDTPNYGYTF.

The chain employs TRBV27 and TRBJ1-5; perhaps TRBD1 as D (6 bases). This CDR3 comprises 13 residues. The germline V and J ends were trimmed by 5 bases and 7 bases, with 12 bases remaining between them. Germline CDR1 and CDR2: MNHEY and SMNVEV (reference sequence). The CDR3 reads CASSRTGNQPQHF. The CDR3 DNA reads TGTGCCAGCAGTCGTACAGGGAACCAGCCCCAGCATTTT.

The gene calls are TRBV4-2 and TRBJ2-3; TRBD1 agrees at 8 bases. Trimming at V came to 0 bases and at J to 10 bases, leaving 3 bases not matched to a gene. CDR1 LGHNA and CDR2 YNFKEQ come from the germline V gene. The CDR3 has 13 residues. The CDR3 sequence is CASSQEDRAPQYF. CDR3 nucleotides: TGTGCCAGCAGCCAAGAGGACAGGGCTCCGCAGTATTTT.

The rearrangement uses TRBV19 and TRBJ2-7; 9 bases line up with TRBD2. The CDR3 loop spans 14 amino acids. Trimming at V came to 1 base and at J to 3 bases, leaving 1 base not matched to a gene. Germline loops: CDR1 LNHDA, CDR2 SQIVND (reference sequence). The CDR3 DNA reads as TGTGCCAGTAGTATAGCTAGCGGGGACTACGAGCAGTACTTC. Translated: CASSIASGDYEQYF.

CDR3 nucleotide sequence: TGTGCCAGCAGCTTAGATGGGCTGAATAGCAATCAGCCCCAGCATTTT. Its protein is CASSLDGLNSNQPQHF. J is TRBJ1-5 and V is TRBV7-9; D not certain. The V gene lost 1 base and the J gene lost 0 bases, with 10 bases spanning the gap. The CDR3 consists of 16 residues. The germline V gene has CDR1 SEHNR and CDR2 FQNEAQ (reference sequence).

J is TRBJ1-2 and V is TRBV7-2, with a tentative D call TRBD1 (6 bases). CDR1 is SGHTA, CDR2 FQGNSA, per germline. The length of the CDR3 is 19 residues. Deletions cut 4 bases from V and 4 bases from J, with 28 bases between. Here the CDR3 reads CASSSPPTGPGYRPYGYTF. CDR3 coding DNA: TGTGCCAGCAGCTCTCCACCAACAGGGCCGGGGTATCGGCCCTATGGCTACACCTTC.

DNA for the CDR3: TGTGCCAGCAGTTTATTCGGGGCAGGGGCTCAGCCCCAGCATTTT. Protein sequence: CASSLFGAGAQPQHF. The rearrangement joins TRBV27 to TRBJ1-5; TRBD1 is a possible D gene (6 bases). V was shortened by 1 base and J by 6 bases, with 13 bases between the two germline ends. CDR3 length: 15 residues. Germline-derived CDR1 and CDR2 are MNHEY and SMNVEV (reference sequence).

This clone appeared a few times. V gene TRBV10-1 combines with J gene TRBJ1-1; maybe TRBD1 (5 bases). Germline CDR1 and CDR2: WNHNN and SYGVQD (reference sequence). This CDR3 has 13 amino acids. Between the trimmed V and J ends, which lost 3 bases and 6 bases, there was a span of 11 bases. The CDR3 sequence is CASSDGDGAEAFF. For the CDR3, the DNA is TGCGCCAGCAGTGATGGGGACGGCGCTGAAGCTTTCTTT.

This clone was seen only a few times. This chain uses TRBV29-1 with TRBJ2-7; TRBD2 is a possible D gene (6 bases). Germline V gives CDR1 SQVTM, CDR2 ANQGSEA. The germline V and J ends were trimmed by 1 base and 5 bases, with 9 bases remaining between them. CDR3 size: 12 residues. In DNA, the CDR3 is TGCAGCGTTGAAGTGGCGGGAAACGAGCAGTACTTC. The encoded protein is CSVEVAGNEQYF.

The gene calls are TRBV27 and TRBJ1-1; D may be TRBD1 (5 bases). Trimming removed 1 base at V and 5 bases at J, with 11 bases between. The V gene's germline CDR1 is MNHEY and CDR2 SMNVEV (reference sequence). The CDR3 contains 14 residues. CDR3 sequence (DNA): TGTGCCAGCAGTTTATTGGACATAACTACTGAAGCTTTCTTT. Encoded protein: CASSLLDITTEAFF.

The chain links TRBV2 to TRBJ1-1, with D unclear. The CDR3 loop spans 14 amino acids. Trimming removed 1 base at V and 2 bases at J, with 8 bases between. Germline lookup yields CDR1 SNHLY and CDR2 FYNNEI. The CDR3 DNA is TGTGCCAGCAGTGAAGGGGGAGATAACACTGAAGCTTTCTTT. It translates to CASSEGGDNTEAFF.

This chain connects TRBV5-1 to TRBJ1-1; 8 bases align to TRBD1. This CDR3 is 16 amino acids long. J was trimmed by 4 bases and V by 4 bases; bases with no gene match: 12. CDR1 and CDR2 (germline): SGHRS, YFSETQ. The CDR3 DNA is TGCGCCAGCAGCCCGCGTTCGGACAGGGTAGGCACTGAAGCTTTCTTT. This encodes CASSPRSDRVGTEAFF.

V gene TRBV28 combines with J gene TRBJ2-5; D is perhaps TRBD1 or TRBD2 (6 bases each). This CDR3 region has 15 residues. Germline V gene lookup returns CDR1 MDHEN and CDR2 SYDVKM. Trimming left V 5 bases short and J 5 bases short, with 18 bases between. The CDR3 bases are TGTGCCAGCAGTGGCGCGAGTAGGGGGAGGGAGACCCAGTACTTC. Its translation: CASSGASRGRETQYF.

The chain joins TRBV7-2 to TRBJ2-7, with 9 nucleotides matching TRBD1. Losses at the gene ends were 4 bases for V and 3 bases for J; bases not matched to a gene: 7. The germline V gene has CDR1 SGHTA and CDR2 FQGNSA. This CDR3 region has 15 residues. The DNA for the CDR3 is TGTGCCAGCAGCTCCCTGGGACAGGGAGACTACGAGCAGTACTTC. The encoded protein is CASSSLGQGDYEQYF.

This clone has just a few counts. The chain links TRBV15 to TRBJ2-3; 7 bases map to TRBD2. The CDR3 has 15 amino acids. V shed 5 bases, J shed 5 bases, and the junction held 10 bases outside the gene matches. The germline V gene encodes CDR1 LNHNV and CDR2 YYDKDF (reference sequence). CDR3 loop: CATSELSGTRDTQYF. In nucleotides, the CDR3 is TGTGCCACCAGCGAACTGAGCGGGACGCGAGATACGCAGTATTTT.

The DNA for the CDR3 is TGTGCCAGCAGTTTGTTGGGGTGGGATTCACCCCTCCACTTT. Amino acids: CASSLLGWDSPLHF. V is TRBV6-5 and J is TRBJ1-6; D is unresolved. The V end lost 4 bases, the J end lost 8 bases, and 12 bases lay between the germline ends. This CDR3 has 14 residues. Germline CDR1 is MNHEY and CDR2 is SVGAGI.

This clone was detected only a few times. The same CDR3 can be traced to other DNA sequences in this sample. The chain couples TRBV5-1 to TRBJ2-7; D is unclear. The length of the CDR3 is 12 residues. V was cut by 2 bases and J by 1 base, with 4 bases left in between. CDR1 is SGHRS and CDR2 is YFSETQ in the germline V gene. CDR3 amino acids: CASSLPSYEQYF. CDR3 DNA: TGCGCCAGCAGCTTACCGTCCTACGAGCAGTACTTC.

The chain joins TRBV19 to TRBJ2-7; 9 nucleotides align to TRBD1. J was trimmed by 4 bases and V by 5 bases; bases with no gene match: 6. CDR1 is LNHDA and CDR2 is SQIVND in the germline V gene (reference sequence). The CDR3 consists of 14 residues. This CDR3 is CASSLGQGTYEQYF. The CDR3, as DNA: TGTGCCAGTAGTTTGGGACAGGGAACGTACGAGCAGTACTTC.

This chain joins TRBV5-5 and TRBJ2-3; 7 bases map to TRBD1. The CDR3 is 13 residues long. V lost 0 bases, J lost 7 bases, and 2 bases stayed unmatched. The germline V gene encodes CDR1 SGHKS and CDR2 YYEKEE (reference sequence). The CDR3 DNA reads TGTGCCAGCAGCTTGGAACAGGGGCATACGCAGTATTTT. This gives the protein CASSLEQGHTQYF.

This chain connects TRBV6-5 to TRBJ2-7; 9 bases fit TRBD1. Germline V CDR1 and CDR2: MNHEY, SVGAGI. The CDR3 runs to 15 residues. V dropped 6 bases and J dropped 2; count of bases not matched to a gene: 8. The CDR3 DNA is TGTGCCAGCAGACCAAGGACAGGGGACGCCTACGAGCAGTACTTC. Translating gives CASRPRTGDAYEQYF.

The V gene is TRBV7-3, the J gene TRBJ1-2; no reliable D call. Germline V gene lookup returns CDR1 SGHTA and CDR2 FQGTGA. This CDR3 comprises 15 residues. V was clipped by 2 bases and J by 0 bases, with 10 bases between them. Here the CDR3 reads CASSLVRTPNYGYTF. Here the CDR3 DNA reads TGTGCCAGCAGCTTAGTTAGGACCCCTAACTATGGCTACACCTTC.